This entry lists 28 T cell receptor beta chains sequenced from one sample in a study of cytomegalovirus exposure and HLA in healthy donors. Researchers ran the PCR with 60 Vbeta and 13 Jbeta primers. The data were produced by immunoSEQ multiplex PCR, yet TCRdb's version contains in-frame clones alone and is incomplete. The sample yields roughly 160,000 clones, roughly 82% seen once. What was sequenced was PBMCs. The receptor source for this set is a man aged 45-65 years in good health and CMV-seropositive.

This rearrangement joins TRBV5-4 to TRBJ2-7, with a weak D call TRBD2 (5 bases). Germline V gene data show CDR1 as SGHNT and CDR2 as YYREEE (reference sequence). Trimming removed 4 bases at V and 0 bases at J, with 11 bases between. The CDR3 contains 14 residues. CDR3 region: CASSLTLASYEQYF. CDR3 coding DNA: TGTGCCAGCAGCCTGACGCTAGCCTCCTACGAGCAGTACTTC.

The CDR3 protein is CASSLGQNTGELFF. CDR3 sequence (DNA): TGTGCCAGCAGCCTAGGACAAAACACCGGGGAGCTGTTTTTT. The genes are TRBV11-2 and TRBJ2-2; weak D call: TRBD1 (5 bases). The CDR3 totals 14 residues. Deletions cut 5 bases from V and 2 bases from J, with 9 bases between. Germline CDR1 SGHAT, CDR2 FQNNGV.

The CDR3 DNA sequence: TGTGCCAGCAGCCCAAATGCTAACTATGGCTACACCTTC. It encodes CASSPNANYGYTF. The V call is TRBV9, the J call TRBJ1-2; no clear D. The CDR3 is 13 amino acids. CDR1 and CDR2 from the germline V gene are SGDLS and YYNGEE. The V end was cut by 4 bases, the J end by 0 bases, with 7 bases between.

V gene TRBV19 combines with J gene TRBJ2-7; D gene uncertain. CDR3 length: 16 residues. Germline V gene data show CDR1 as LNHDA and CDR2 as SQIVND (reference sequence). Trimming took 5 bases from V and 3 from J, leaving 20 bases between them. CDR3 nucleotides: TGTGCCAGTAGTTTAGGCAGCCAGGCGACGCTCTACGAGCAGTACTTC. Amino acids: CASSLGSQATLYEQYF.

The rearrangement uses TRBV6-5 and TRBJ1-2, with 10 bases lining up with TRBD1. The germline V gene encodes CDR1 MNHEY and CDR2 SVGAGI. This CDR3 is 14 amino acids long. Trimming at V came to 5 bases and at J to 8 bases, leaving 8 bases not matched to a gene. CDR3 in amino acids: CASSNLGQGKGYTF. The CDR3 DNA sequence: TGTGCCAGCAGTAACCTGGGACAGGGGAAAGGCTACACCTTC.

Of note for this clone: Other DNA sequences in this specimen translate into the identical CDR3. The chain recombines TRBV9 with TRBJ1-5, with unresolved D. The germline V gene has CDR1 SGDLS and CDR2 YYNGEE. The CDR3 totals 12 residues. Deletions cut 10 bases from V and 7 bases from J, with 15 bases between. CDR3 sequence reads: CAGHLGRQPQHF. The CDR3 DNA sequence: TGTGCCGGTCACCTCGGGAGGCAGCCCCAGCATTTT.

This sequence joins TRBV4-3 and TRBJ1-3, with unresolved D. CDR3 length: 14 amino acids. Per germline, CDR1 LGHNA and CDR2 YSLEER. Trimming shortened V by 1 base and J by 0 bases, and 4 bases separated the two germline ends. The CDR3 nucleotides are TGCGCCAGCAGCCAAGGTAGCTCTGGAAACACCATATATTTT. This sequence encodes CASSQGSSGNTIYF.

This clone was seen once. V and J are TRBV13 and TRBJ2-1, with D maybe TRBD2 (6 bases). This CDR3 spans 15 amino acids. Trimming pared 6 bases from V and 0 bases from J, leaving 12 bases between. Germline values: CDR1 PRHDT, CDR2 FYEKMQ (reference sequence). The CDR3 loop reads CASSRWTNSYNEQFF. In DNA form, the CDR3 reads TGTGCCAGCAGTCGTTGGACTAACTCCTACAATGAGCAGTTCTTC.

This sequence joins TRBV6-1 and TRBJ1-1; D is ambiguous. The CDR3 covers 16 residues. CDR1 is MNHNS and CDR2 is SASEGT in the germline V gene. The V and J ends lost 1 base and 0 bases respectively, with 12 bases between them. CDR3 DNA: TGTGCCAGCAGTGAAGTCTTGATTAACATGAACACTGAAGCTTTCTTT. It encodes CASSEVLINMNTEAFF.

J is TRBJ2-7 and V is TRBV18, with 13 bases aligning to TRBD2. V dropped 4 bases and J dropped 2; count of bases not matched to a gene: 5. Germline V gene sequence: CDR1 KGHSH, CDR2 LQKENI. The CDR3 extends over 16 amino acids. The CDR3 nucleotides are TGTGCCAGCTCACTTGGACTAGCGGGAGAACCCTACGAGCAGTACTTC. Protein: CASSLGLAGEPYEQYF.

V usage is TRBV19 and J usage is TRBJ2-5; 10 nucleotides line up with TRBD2. The length of the CDR3 is 15 residues. With V trimmed by 4 bases and J by 0 bases, 2 bases remained unmatched. Germline values: CDR1 LNHDA, CDR2 SQIVND (reference sequence). CDR3 protein: CASSKAGGYQETQYF. In DNA, the CDR3 is TGTGCCAGTAGTAAAGCGGGGGGGTACCAAGAGACCCAGTACTTC.

The rearrangement links TRBV19 to TRBJ2-7, with 7 bases matching TRBD1. From germline, CDR1 is LNHDA and CDR2 SQIVND (reference sequence). The CDR3 spans 13 residues. J gave up 5 bases and V 5 bases, and 6 bases lay outside the gene matches. The CDR3 DNA reads as TGTGCCAGTAGTGCCTACGACAGGGACGAGCAGTACTTC. This encodes CASSAYDRDEQYF.

The rearrangement uses TRBV28 and TRBJ2-1, with D maybe TRBD2 (6 bases). The length of the CDR3 is 19 residues. V was clipped by 2 bases and J by 3 bases, with 23 bases between them. CDR1 is MDHEN and CDR2 is SYDVKM in the germline V gene. The CDR3 DNA reads TGTGCCAGCAGTTTAAGGGACGGACGCCAAAAGGGACTCTACAATGAGCAGTTCTTC. Protein sequence: CASSLRDGRQKGLYNEQFF.

J is TRBJ1-1 and V is TRBV2; TRBD1 matches at 9 bases. V gave up 4 bases and J gave up 11 bases; unmatched junction bases: 5. CDR1 SNHLY and CDR2 FYNNEI come from the germline V gene. This CDR3 has 12 residues. CDR3 sequence: CASSVDRGQAFF. The CDR3 nucleotides read TGTGCCAGCAGTGTGGACAGGGGTCAGGCTTTCTTT. Supplemented by reference TRBV2 and TRBJ1-1, the full variable domain reads EPEVTQTPSHQVTQMGQEVILRCVPISNHLYFYWYRQILGQKVEFLVSFYNNEISEKSEIFDDQFSVERPDGSNFTLKIRSTKLEDSAMYFCASSVDRGQAFFGQGTRLTVV.

V and J are TRBV9 and TRBJ2-3; TRBD2 agrees at 8 bases. The CDR3 covers 16 residues. In germline, CDR1 is SGDLS, CDR2 YYNGEE. V lost 4 bases to trimming and J lost 1 base; unmatched junction nucleotides: 8. CDR3 amino acids: CASSNGLAGGTDTQYF. The CDR3 nucleotides read TGTGCCAGCAGCAACGGACTAGCCGGTGGCACAGATACGCAGTATTTT.

The chain is built from TRBV25-1 and TRBJ1-4; 9 bases match TRBD1. J gave up 8 bases and V 4 bases, and 5 bases lay outside the gene matches. The CDR3 spans 14 residues. Per the germline V gene, CDR1 is MGHDK and CDR2 is SYGVNS. DNA for the CDR3: TGTGCCAGCAGTGGGGACAGGGCTTGGGAAAAACTGTTTTTT. Translating gives CASSGDRAWEKLFF.

The chain employs TRBV5-1 and TRBJ2-3; 8 nucleotides line up with TRBD1. CDR1 and CDR2 from the germline V gene are SGHRS and YFSETQ. V was pared by 4 bases and J by 0 bases, with 4 bases of the junction left unmatched. This CDR3 has 15 residues. CDR3 DNA sequence: TGCGCCAGCAGCATGGGACAGGCGAGCACAGATACGCAGTATTTT. Its protein is CASSMGQASTDTQYF. Supplemented by reference TRBV5-1 and TRBJ2-3, the full variable domain reads KAGVTQTPRYLIKTRGQQVTLSCSPISGHRSVSWYQQTPGQGLQFLFEYFSETQRNKGNFPGRFSGRQFSNSRSEMNVSTLELGDSALYLCASSMGQASTDTQYFGPGTRLTVL.

V is TRBV7-2 and J is TRBJ2-7, with 11 bases lining up with TRBD2. The CDR3 consists of 16 residues. Germline-derived CDR1 and CDR2 are SGHTA and FQGNSA. With V trimmed by 5 bases and J by 2 bases, 8 bases remained unmatched. CDR3: CASSGTLAGGAYEQYF. The DNA of the CDR3 is TGTGCCAGCAGCGGGACCCTAGCGGGGGGCGCCTACGAGCAGTACTTC. Filled out from reference TRBV7-2 and TRBJ2-7, the complete variable domain reads GAGVSQSPSNKVTEKGKDVELRCDPISGHTALYWYRQSLGQGLEFLIYFQGNSAPDKSGLPSDRFSAERTGGSVSTLTIQRTQQEDSAVYLCASSGTLAGGAYEQYFGPGTRLTVT.

The genes are TRBV9 and TRBJ2-2; TRBD1 agrees at 9 bases. V lost 7 bases to trimming and J lost 6 bases; unmatched junction nucleotides: 13. Germline CDR1 SGDLS, CDR2 YYNGEE. The CDR3 runs to 16 residues. Written as DNA, the CDR3 is TGTGCCAGCTCGCCCCGGGCAGGGGACAGGGCCGGGGAGCTGTTTTTT. It encodes CASSPRAGDRAGELFF. Drawing the rest from reference TRBV9 and TRBJ2-2, the complete variable domain is DSGVTQTPKHLITATGQRVTLRCSPRSGDLSVYWYQQSLDQGLQFLIQYYNGEERAKGNILERFSAQQFPDLHSELNLSSLELGDSALYFCASSPRAGDRAGELFFGEGSRLTVL.

The chain links TRBV9 to TRBJ2-1; D is perhaps TRBD2 (7 bases). The germline CDR1 and CDR2 sequences are SGDLS and YYNGEE. Trimming removed 4 bases from V and 4 bases from J, with 12 bases in between. The length of the CDR3 is 14 residues. The CDR3 spells CASSPEGGYNEQFF. The CDR3 coding sequence is TGTGCCAGCAGCCCAGAGGGGGGGTACAATGAGCAGTTCTTC.

This chain joins TRBV7-9 and TRBJ2-5; TRBD1 might be the D (6 bases). Trimming cost V 5 bases and J 4 bases, with 14 bases left between them. Germline lookup yields CDR1 SEHNR and CDR2 FQNEAQ (reference sequence). This CDR3 spans 14 amino acids. The CDR3 region is CASSLRGTRETQYF. The CDR3 nucleotides read TGTGCCAGCAGCCTGAGGGGGACGAGAGAGACCCAGTACTTC. Drawing the rest from reference TRBV7-9 and TRBJ2-5, the complete variable domain is DTGVSQNPRHKITKRGQNVTFRCDPISEHNRLYWYRQTLGQGPEFLTYFQNEAQLEKSRLLSDRFSAERPKGSFSTLEIQRTEQGDSAMYLCASSLRGTRETQYFGPGTRLLVL.

The rearrangement uses TRBV6-6 and TRBJ1-2; D unclear. This CDR3 has 13 residues. CDR1 and CDR2 from the germline V gene are MNHNY and SVGAGI (reference sequence). The V end was cut by 6 bases, the J end by 2 bases, with 10 bases between. For the CDR3, the DNA is TGTGCCAGCAGGGCGGGATCCAACTATGGCTACACCTTC. This encodes CASRAGSNYGYTF.

This clone was picked up a small number of times. The V gene is TRBV6-6, the J gene TRBJ2-5; 8 nucleotides align to TRBD2. Losses at the gene ends were 2 bases for V and 2 bases for J; bases not matched to a gene: 7. Germline V CDR1 and CDR2: MNHNY, SVGAGI (reference sequence). The CDR3 has 16 residues. CDR3 sequence: CASSYQQAGAQETQYF. The CDR3, as DNA: TGTGCCAGCAGTTACCAACAAGCGGGGGCTCAAGAGACCCAGTACTTC.

The V and J genes are TRBV7-2 and TRBJ1-2; 8 bases agree with TRBD1. V gave up 3 bases and J gave up 4 bases; unmatched junction bases: 7. Per germline, CDR1 SGHTA and CDR2 FQGNSA. The CDR3 sequence is 15 residues long. The chain's CDR3 is CASSLGRQGLYGYTF. The CDR3 nucleotides read TGTGCCAGCAGCTTGGGGCGACAGGGGCTCTATGGCTACACCTTC.

This clone was seen a handful of times. The J gene is TRBJ1-2, the V gene TRBV7-2; D gene ambiguous. CDR3 length: 13 amino acids. Between the trimmed V and J ends, which lost 2 bases and 5 bases, there was a span of 9 bases. Germline values: CDR1 SGHTA, CDR2 FQGNSA. DNA of the CDR3: TGTGCCAGCAGCTTAAGCGGTGGGTATGGCTACACCTTC. This translates into CASSLSGGYGYTF. The full variable domain, its missing parts supplied by reference TRBV7-2 and TRBJ1-2, is GAGVSQSPSNKVTEKGKDVELRCDPISGHTALYWYRQSLGQGLEFLIYFQGNSAPDKSGLPSDRFSAERTGGSVSTLTIQRTQQEDSAVYLCASSLSGGYGYTFGSGTRLTVV.

The chain recombines TRBV29-1 with TRBJ2-7; no definite D call. Trimming removed 7 bases at V and 4 bases at J, with 11 bases between. CDR1 and CDR2 from the germline V gene are SQVTM and ANQGSEA. The CDR3 extends over 11 amino acids. This CDR3 reads CSADDKYEQYF. The CDR3 DNA sequence: TGCAGCGCCGATGACAAGTACGAGCAGTACTTC.

The chain uses TRBV30 and TRBJ1-2; D gene ambiguous. Germline V gene sequence: CDR1 GTSNPN, CDR2 SVGIG (reference sequence). V shed 3 bases and J shed 3 bases, with 8 bases lying between them. This CDR3 spans 12 amino acids. CDR3 DNA sequence: TGTGCCTGGAGCGAGGGCGACTATGGCTACACCTTC. It translates to CAWSEGDYGYTF.

The V gene is TRBV7-9, the J gene TRBJ1-2; no firm D call. The ends were cut back, 0 bases at V and 0 bases at J, with 8 bases in the middle. CDR3 length: 15 amino acids. CDR1 SEHNR and CDR2 FQNEAQ come from the germline V gene (reference sequence). CDR3 protein: CASSLAGGTNYGYTF. The DNA of the CDR3 is TGTGCCAGCAGCTTAGCAGGCGGAACTAACTATGGCTACACCTTC.